This T cell receptor beta chain originates from a study of blood T cell repertoires in COVID-19. This CDR3 is 16 amino acids long. Germline V lookup: CDR1 LGHDT, CDR2 YNNKEL (reference sequence). Trimming took 4 bases from V and 0 from J, leaving 13 bases between them. The assay was immunoSEQ multiplex PCR, and TCRdb's table has in-frame clones only and misses some. The sample includes about 230,000 clones, about 85% of them seen just once. The origin of this receptor is a woman older than 75 with acute or convalescent COVID-19. Material: peripheral blood. V usage is TRBV3-1 (or the pseudogene TRBV3-2) and J usage is TRBJ1-3; D remains ambiguous. CDR3 region: CASSLSRVSSGNTIYF. The CDR3 bases are TGTGCCAGCAGCCTCTCGAGGGTATCCTCTGGAAACACCATATATTTT.